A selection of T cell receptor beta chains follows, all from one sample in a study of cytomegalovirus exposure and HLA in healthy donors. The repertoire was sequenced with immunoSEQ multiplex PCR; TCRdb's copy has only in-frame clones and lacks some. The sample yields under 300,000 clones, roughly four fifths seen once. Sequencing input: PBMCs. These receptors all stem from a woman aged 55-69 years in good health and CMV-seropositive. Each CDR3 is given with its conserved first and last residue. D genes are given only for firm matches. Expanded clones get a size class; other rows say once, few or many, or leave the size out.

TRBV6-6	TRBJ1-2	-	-	TGTGCCAGCAGTTATTCCGATCGGAGCTATGGCTACACCTTC	CASSYSDRSYGYTF
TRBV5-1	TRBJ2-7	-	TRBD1	TGCGCCAGCAGCCCAGGGACAGGGGGCGACGAGCAGTACTTC	CASSPGTGGDEQYF
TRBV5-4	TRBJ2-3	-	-	TGTGCCAGCAGCTTGGTTGGATGGGGAGGTAGCGATGACGCAGATACGCAGTATTTT	CASSLVGWGGSDDADTQYF
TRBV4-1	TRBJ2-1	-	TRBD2	TGCGCCAGCAGTCGAAGATGGACTAGCGGGGACAATGAGCAGTTCTTC	CASSRRWTSGDNEQFF
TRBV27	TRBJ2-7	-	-	TGTGCCAGCAACCCCGGTTTGGGGGCGACCTCCACCTACGAGCAGTACTTC	CASNPGLGATSTYEQYF
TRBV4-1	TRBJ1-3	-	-	TGCGCCAGCAGCCAGCAGGACAGCTTTTCTGGAAACACCATATATTTT	CASSQQDSFSGNTIYF
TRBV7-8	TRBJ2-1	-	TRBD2	TGTGCCAGCAGCCTCCGGACTAGCGGGAGGACTGACAATGAGCAGTTCTTC	CASSLRTSGRTDNEQFF
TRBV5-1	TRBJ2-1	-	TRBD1	TGCGCCAGCAGTTCCGGGACAGGAGCCTACAATGAGCAGTTCTTC	CASSSGTGAYNEQFF
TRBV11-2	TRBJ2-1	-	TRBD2	TGTGCCAGCAGCTTAAGGACTAGCGGGTCCTACAATGAGCAGTTCTTC	CASSLRTSGSYNEQFF
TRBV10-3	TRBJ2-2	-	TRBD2	TGTGCCATCAGGACCGGGACTAGCAAGAACGGGGAGCTGTTTTTT	CAIRTGTSKNGELFF
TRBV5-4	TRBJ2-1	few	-	TGTGCCAGCAGCTTGGGTCTGTACAATGAGCAGTTCTTC	CASSLGLYNEQFF
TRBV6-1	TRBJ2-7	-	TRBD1	TGTGCCAGCAGTGATCTTGGGACAGGATCTTTGTACGAGCAGTACTTC	CASSDLGTGSLYEQYF
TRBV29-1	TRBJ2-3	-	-	TGCAGCGTTGAAGATCGCGAAGAGAGGACAGATACGCAGTATTTT	CSVEDREERTDTQYF
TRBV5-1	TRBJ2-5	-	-	TGCGCCAGCAGCTACTCGCAAGAGACCCAGTACTTC	CASSYSQETQYF
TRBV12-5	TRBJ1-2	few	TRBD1	TGTGCTAGTGGCCTCCTACAGGGGGCGGGGGGCTACACCTTC	CASGLLQGAGGYTF
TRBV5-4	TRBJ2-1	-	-	TGTGCCAGCAGCTTGGTAGCTAATGGGGCTGAGCAGTTCTTC	CASSLVANGAEQFF
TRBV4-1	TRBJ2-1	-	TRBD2	TGCGCCAGCAGGGTTAGCGGGAGTGTCTACAATGAGCAGTTCTTC	CASRVSGSVYNEQFF
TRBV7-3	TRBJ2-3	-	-	TGTGCCAGCAGCCCCTCGAGGGCGGGGACAGATACGCAGTATTTT	CASSPSRAGTDTQYF
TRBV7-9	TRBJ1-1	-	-	TGTGCCAGCAGATACAGGGCTGAAGCTTTCTTT	CASRYRAEAFF
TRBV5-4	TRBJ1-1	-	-	TGTGCCAGCAGCTTTAGGAGGGACACTGAAGCTTTCTTT	CASSFRRDTEAFF
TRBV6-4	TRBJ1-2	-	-	TGTGCCAGCAGCTCCGGGTTCAACTATGGCTACACCTTC	CASSSGFNYGYTF
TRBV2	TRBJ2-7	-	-	TGTGCCAGTCGTAGTGATGGTGACGAGCAGTACTTC	CASRSDGDEQYF
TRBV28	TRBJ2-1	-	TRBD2	TGTGCCAGAGGGACTAGCGGTTACAATGAGCAGTTCTTC	CARGTSGYNEQFF
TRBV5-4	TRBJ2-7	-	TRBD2	TGTGCCAGCAGCTATAGCGGGAGGGCCTACGAGCAGTACTTC	CASSYSGRAYEQYF
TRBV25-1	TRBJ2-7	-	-	TGTGCCAGCAGTGAAGGGACACGAGCCCCCTACGAGCAGTACTTC	CASSEGTRAPYEQYF
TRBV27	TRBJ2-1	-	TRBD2	TGTGCCAGCAGCCTAACTAGCGGGGGGTTGGATGAGCAGTTCTTC	CASSLTSGGLDEQFF
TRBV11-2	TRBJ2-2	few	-	TGTGCCAGCAGCTTCCCCGACAGAGGCACCGGGGAGCTGTTTTTT	CASSFPDRGTGELFF
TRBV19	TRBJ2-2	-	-	TGTGCCAGTAGTATCCCTCAGGGGTACACCGGGGAGCTGTTTTTT	CASSIPQGYTGELFF
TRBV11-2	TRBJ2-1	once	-	TGTGCCAGCAGCTTACAGGTACCTGAGCAGTTCTTC	CASSLQVPEQFF
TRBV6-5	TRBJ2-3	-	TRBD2	TGTGCCAGCAGTTACGACCCTAGCGGGAGCCAGGATACGCAGTATTTT	CASSYDPSGSQDTQYF
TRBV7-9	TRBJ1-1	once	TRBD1	TGTGCCAGCAGCTTGTTTAGGACAGGGGGCGGGAAGAGCACTGAAGCTTTCTTT	CASSLFRTGGGKSTEAFF
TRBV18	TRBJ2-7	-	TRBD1	TGTGCCAGCTCACCATCCGGGACAGGGTCTAGGGAGCAGTACTTC	CASSPSGTGSREQYF
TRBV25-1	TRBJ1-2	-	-	TGTGCCAGCAGTGAAACATTTGGCTATGGCTACACCTTC	CASSETFGYGYTF
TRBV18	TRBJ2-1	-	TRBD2	TGTGCCAGCTCACCCCCGAGTAGCGGGAGTAGCCGTGAGCAGTTCTTC	CASSPPSSGSSREQFF
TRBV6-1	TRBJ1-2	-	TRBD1	TGTGCCAGCAGTGAAAATCGGGGACAGGGGGGCTATGGCTACACCTTC	CASSENRGQGGYGYTF
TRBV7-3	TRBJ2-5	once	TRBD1	TGTGCCAGCAGCTCAGGACAGGGGGCAGAGACCCAGTACTTC	CASSSGQGAETQYF
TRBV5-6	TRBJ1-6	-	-	TGTGCCAGCAGCTTGGCCGCAGGGATGAGCTCCTATAATTCACCCCTCCACTTT	CASSLAAGMSSYNSPLHF
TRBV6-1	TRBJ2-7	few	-	TGTGCCAGCAGCAGGGGAGTCAGCTCCTACGAGCAGTACTTC	CASSRGVSSYEQYF
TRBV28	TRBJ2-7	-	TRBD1	TGTGCCAGCAGAGTAGGGACAGGGGCCCTCTACGAGCAGTACTTC	CASRVGTGALYEQYF
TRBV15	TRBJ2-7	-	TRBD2	TGTGCCACCAGCAGAGCCGGGACTAGCGGCGAGCAGTACTTC	CATSRAGTSGEQYF
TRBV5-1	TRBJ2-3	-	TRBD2	TGCGCCAGCGCCTTAACCGTGACTAGCGGGAGCACAGATACGCAGTATTTT	CASALTVTSGSTDTQYF
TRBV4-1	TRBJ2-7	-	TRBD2	TGCGCCAGCAGCCAAGCCCAGCGGGATTACCACGAGCAGTACTTC	CASSQAQRDYHEQYF
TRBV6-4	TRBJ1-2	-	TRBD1	TGTGCCAGCCGGGACAGGGGCGACTATGGCTACACCTTC	CASRDRGDYGYTF
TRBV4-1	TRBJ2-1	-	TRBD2	TGCGCCAGCAGCCAAGGAGGCGGGAGTACCTACAATGAGCAGTTCTTC	CASSQGGGSTYNEQFF
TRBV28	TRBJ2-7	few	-	TGTGCCAGCAGTTTATTAGCACCCACCTACGAGCAGTACTTC	CASSLLAPTYEQYF
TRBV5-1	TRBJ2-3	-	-	TGCGCCAGCAGCTTGGTAGGACAAGGCACAGATACGCAGTATTTT	CASSLVGQGTDTQYF
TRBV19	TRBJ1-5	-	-	TGTGCCAGTAGTATGCCGACAGGCAATCAGCCCCAGCATTTT	CASSMPTGNQPQHF
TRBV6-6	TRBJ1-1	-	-	TGTGCCAGCAGTTCGAAATGGACAGATGAAGCTTTCTTT	CASSSKWTDEAFF
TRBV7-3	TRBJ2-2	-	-	TGTGCCAGCAGCTTAACGCAGACGCGAGCGCCCGGGGAGCTGTTTTTT	CASSLTQTRAPGELFF